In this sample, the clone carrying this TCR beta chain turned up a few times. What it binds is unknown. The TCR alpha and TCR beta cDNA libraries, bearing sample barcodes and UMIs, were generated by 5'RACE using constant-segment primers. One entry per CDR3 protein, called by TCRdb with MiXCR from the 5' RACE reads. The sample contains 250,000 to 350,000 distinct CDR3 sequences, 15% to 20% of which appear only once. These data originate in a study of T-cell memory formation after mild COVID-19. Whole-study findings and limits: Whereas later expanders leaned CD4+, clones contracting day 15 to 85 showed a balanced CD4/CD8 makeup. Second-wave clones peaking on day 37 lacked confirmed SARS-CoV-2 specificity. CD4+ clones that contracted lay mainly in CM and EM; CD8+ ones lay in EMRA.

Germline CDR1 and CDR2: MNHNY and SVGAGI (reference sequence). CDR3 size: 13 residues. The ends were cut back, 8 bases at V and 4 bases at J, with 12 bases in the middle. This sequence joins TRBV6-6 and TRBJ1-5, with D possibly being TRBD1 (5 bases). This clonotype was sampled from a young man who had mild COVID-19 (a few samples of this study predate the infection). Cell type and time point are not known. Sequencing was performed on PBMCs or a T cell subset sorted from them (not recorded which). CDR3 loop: CASGYGGNQPQHF. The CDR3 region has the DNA TGTGCCAGCGGATACGGGGGAAATCAGCCCCAGCATTTT.